These 21 T cell receptor beta chains originate from one sample sequenced in a study of early T cells in non-severe SARS-CoV-2 infection. TCRdb re-analysed the 5' RACE reads in MiXCR, keeping a single row per CDR3 protein. The table records roughly 35,000 distinct CDR3 sequences, 6% to 8.5% of them present only once. Sequenced input: whole blood. Receptors were obtained from an adult who was a healthcare worker with PCR-confirmed SARS-CoV-2 infection or an uninfected control (not recorded which).

This clonotype has at least ten counts. V gene TRBV27 combines with J gene TRBJ2-7; the D is unclear. Germline CDR1 MNHEY, CDR2 SMNVEV (reference sequence). This CDR3 region has 18 residues. The V end was cut by 0 bases, the J end by 0 bases, with 18 bases between. The CDR3 DNA is TGTGCCAGCAGTTTATCCCCACACAAGGCCCAGAGCTCCTACGAGCAGTACTTC. This translates into CASSLSPHKAQSSYEQYF.

This clonotype has a count of ten or more. The V gene is TRBV5-1, the J gene TRBJ2-1, with 9 positions matching TRBD2. The CDR3 length is 15 residues. Germline V lookup: CDR1 SGHRS, CDR2 YFSETQ. J lost 10 bases, V lost 4 bases, and 12 bases had no gene match. The CDR3 nucleotides read TGCGCCAGCAGCGAGGGGCTAGCGGGATCCGGGGAGCAGTTCTTC. Its translation: CASSEGLAGSGEQFF.

The sample holds many counts of this clonotype. This chain joins TRBV6-1 and TRBJ1-4; 8 bases line up with TRBD1. The CDR3 is 13 residues long. Germline CDR1 MNHNS, CDR2 SASEGT. Trimming took 6 bases from V and 5 from J; bases not matched to a gene: 2. In DNA form, the CDR3 reads TGTGCCAGCAGGGGGACAGGAAATGAAAAACTGTTTTTT. Translated: CASRGTGNEKLFF.

This clonotype was seen at least ten times. The chain carries TRBV29-1 and TRBJ2-1, with D hard to call. The length of the CDR3 is 14 residues. V dropped 4 bases and J dropped 4 bases, with 14 bases sitting between them. In germline, CDR1 is SQVTM, CDR2 ANQGSEA. The CDR3 loop reads CSVVDNGAYNEQFF. In DNA, the CDR3 is TGCAGCGTTGTAGACAACGGAGCGTACAATGAGCAGTTCTTC.

This clonotype appeared many times. CDR3 sequence (DNA): TGCGCCAGCGGGGGACTAGTTTCGAATGAGCAGTTCTTC. Its translation is CASGGLVSNEQFF. V usage is TRBV5-1 and J usage is TRBJ2-1; 8 bases line up with TRBD2. CDR1 and CDR2 (germline): SGHRS, YFSETQ. The CDR3 runs 13 residues. V gave up 7 bases and J gave up 7 bases; unmatched junction bases: 7.

The table lists this clonotype with many counts. The chain employs TRBV20-1 and TRBJ2-7; TRBD1 matches at 9 bases. The CDR3 extends over 13 amino acids. V dropped 1 base and J dropped 3; count of bases not matched to a gene: 1. CDR1 and CDR2 from the germline V gene are DFQATT and SNEGSKA (reference sequence). The CDR3 here is CSARGDRDYEQYF. The CDR3 nucleotides read TGCAGTGCTAGAGGGGACAGGGACTACGAGCAGTACTTC.

This clonotype was counted many times. The chain links TRBV5-6 to TRBJ2-4; TRBD2 agrees at 8 bases. V gave up 2 bases and J gave up 3 bases; unmatched junction bases: 7. The CDR3 consists of 16 residues. Germline CDR1 reads SGHDT; CDR2 reads YYEEEE. In DNA form, the CDR3 reads TGTGCCAGCAGCTTTCGAGCGGGAGACGTCAAAAACATTCAGTACTTC. The encoded protein is CASSFRAGDVKNIQYF.

This clonotype was counted at least ten times. The genes are TRBV29-1 and TRBJ2-7; 7 bases match TRBD1. Per germline, CDR1 SQVTM and CDR2 ANQGSEA. The CDR3 extends over 13 amino acids. The trim removed 5 bases at V and 1 base at J, leaving 5 bases unmatched. The chain's CDR3 is CSVRDSLSYEQYF. The CDR3 DNA sequence: TGCAGCGTTCGGGACAGCTTATCCTACGAGCAGTACTTC.

The chain is built from TRBV6-4 and TRBJ1-2, with unresolved D. The CDR3 runs 13 residues. Germline loops: CDR1 MRHNA, CDR2 SNTAGT. With 8 bases removed from V and 3 bases from J, the gap between germline ends came to 13 bases. The CDR3 reads CASRGDIDYGYTF. CDR3 nucleotide sequence: TGTGCCAGCCGAGGTGACATTGACTATGGCTACACCTTC.

This clonotype has more than one count but fewer than ten. The V and J genes are TRBV10-2 and TRBJ1-2; 8 positions agree with TRBD1. The CDR3 runs 15 residues. Germline values: CDR1 WSHSY, CDR2 SAAADI. J lost 5 bases, V lost 0 bases, and 5 bases had no gene match. DNA for the CDR3: TGCGCCAGCAGTGAGTCAGGGCGACAGGGGTATGGCTACACCTTC. Amino acid sequence: CASSESGRQGYGYTF.

This clonotype came up many times. This chain links TRBV6-1 with TRBJ1-1; no definite D call. The CDR3 length is 10 residues. Looked up from germline, CDR1 is MNHNS and CDR2 is SASEGT. V lost 6 bases to trimming and J lost 6 bases, with 5 bases between them. CDR3 protein: CASSYPEAFF. The CDR3 region has the DNA TGTGCCAGCAGCTACCCTGAAGCTTTCTTT.

This clonotype appeared many times. This CDR3 reads CASSPSTHSGANVLTF. Here the CDR3 DNA reads TGTGCCAGCAGCCCATCAACACACTCTGGGGCCAACGTCCTGACTTTC. The rearrangement links TRBV7-2 to TRBJ2-6; D is unresolved. The CDR3 runs 16 residues. Germline CDR1 SGHTA, CDR2 FQGNSA. Trimming left V 5 bases short and J 0 bases short, with 11 bases between.

The table lists this clonotype with many counts. The chain is built from TRBV20-1 and TRBJ1-6; no clear D. Trimming pared 5 bases from V and 7 bases from J, leaving 9 bases between. Looked up from germline, CDR1 is DFQATT and CDR2 is SNEGSKA (reference sequence). CDR3 length equals 12 residues. Here the CDR3 reads CSARPANSPLHF. The CDR3, as DNA: TGCAGTGCTCGACCAGCGAATTCACCCCTCCACTTT.

This clonotype turned up a few times. The DNA for the CDR3 is TGTGCCAGCACTAGCTACGAGCAGTACTTC. The encoded protein is CASTSYEQYF. V usage is TRBV27 and J usage is TRBJ2-7; D ambiguous. CDR1 is MNHEY and CDR2 is SMNVEV in the germline V gene (reference sequence). The ends were cut back, 7 bases at V and 3 bases at J, with 4 bases in the middle. The CDR3 is 10 residues long.

The table lists this clonotype with many counts. This chain connects TRBV6-9 to TRBJ2-3, with TRBD1 matching over 9 bases. Trimming cost V 2 bases and J 7 bases; bases outside gene matches: 4. Per the germline V gene, CDR1 is MNHGY and CDR2 is SVAAGI. CDR3 length: 14 residues. CDR3 protein: CASSYGTGRNTQYF. The CDR3 nucleotides read TGTGCCAGCAGTTATGGGACAGGGCGAAATACGCAGTATTTT.

The table lists this clonotype with many counts. This rearrangement joins TRBV5-6 to TRBJ2-1; D is uncertain. CDR1 is SGHDT and CDR2 is YYEEEE in the germline V gene. The CDR3 has 10 residues. Trimming removed 0 bases from V and 12 bases from J, with 4 bases in between. The CDR3 sequence is CASSLVWQFF. The DNA for the CDR3 is TGTGCCAGCAGCTTGGTGTGGCAGTTCTTC.

This clonotype was observed many times. The genes are TRBV18 and TRBJ1-1; 12 bases line up with TRBD1. The CDR3 runs to 16 residues. J gave up 5 bases and V 4 bases, and 8 bases lay outside the gene matches. Germline CDR1 KGHSH, CDR2 LQKENI. CDR3 protein: CASSQIGTGGETEAFF. The CDR3 nucleotides are TGTGCCAGCTCACAAATTGGGACAGGGGGCGAGACTGAAGCTTTCTTT.

V and J are TRBV12-3 or TRBV12-4 and TRBJ2-3; D possibly corresponds to TRBD2 (6 bases). V shed 5 bases and J shed 6 bases, with 21 bases lying between them. The CDR3 runs 16 residues. The CDR3 is CASSPQGGVRSDTQYF. For the CDR3, the DNA is TGTGCCAGCAGTCCCCAAGGAGGGGTTCGATCGGATACGCAGTATTTT.

This clonotype has a count of ten or more. J is TRBJ1-1 and V is TRBV29-1; 7 bases align to TRBD1. V shed 6 bases, J shed 1 base, and the junction held 14 bases outside the gene matches. Germline CDR1 and CDR2: SQVTM and ANQGSEA. This CDR3 has 16 amino acids. CDR3 DNA sequence: TGCAGCGTGGCACGGGACAGTTTAGGCAGGAACACTGAAGCTTTCTTT. This encodes CSVARDSLGRNTEAFF.

V gene TRBV2 combines with J gene TRBJ2-5; 10 bases are shared with TRBD1. V shed 6 bases, J shed 3 bases, and the junction held 4 bases outside the gene matches. From germline, CDR1 is SNHLY and CDR2 FYNNEI. The CDR3 extends over 14 amino acids. CDR3 sequence: CASSTGQGKETQYF. DNA for the CDR3: TGTGCCAGCAGCACGGGACAGGGGAAAGAGACCCAGTACTTC.

This clonotype was detected many times. The chain links TRBV29-1 to TRBJ2-1, with 8 bases lining up with TRBD2. Per germline, CDR1 SQVTM and CDR2 ANQGSEA. The CDR3 covers 15 residues. J was trimmed by 10 bases and V by 0 bases; bases with no gene match: 11. The CDR3 nucleotides read TGCAGCGTTGAAGATCAGTGGCTGCCGGGGGGGGAGCAGTTCTTC. Translation gives CSVEDQWLPGGEQFF.